This TCR beta chain was profiled in a study of human T cells and chemical hapten exposure. Turning to the study itself: Throughout a study of 20 to 25 weeks, patients underwent weekly scalp administration of diphenylcyclopropenone doses. Alopecia areata, totalis or universalis was found in mostly female patients. Largely, small differences in pooled library volume made per-sample TCR yields vary.

This clonotype showed up just a few times. Its antigen remains unidentified. Germline values: CDR1 KGHDR, CDR2 SFDVKD. This CDR3 is 19 amino acids long. With 3 bases removed from V and 1 base from J, the gap between germline ends came to 21 bases. Documented time point: patch test 1, 2 weeks after DPC sensitization. Treatment of the sample: therapeutic diphenylcyclopropenone sensitization with weekly scalp DPC. Regarding the study as a whole: Unchanged with DPC sensitization were TCRs above 1 in 1000 frequency.

TCRdb itself ran the RACE reads through MiXCR, one entry per CDR3 protein. The sample shows 180,000 or so distinct CDR3 sequences, about 14% of them seen only once. This receptor was identified in a woman aged 30 to 39 with alopecia areata. Some clones in this sample may be carry-over from other donors' samples. This sample comprised whole blood, obtained in connection with sensitization to the hapten diphenylcyclopropenone (DPC). The chain is built from TRBV24-1 and TRBJ2-1; a possible D gene is TRBD2 (6 bases). The CDR3 loop is CATSDRGLGSGRSYNEQFF. The CDR3 DNA reads as TGTGCCACCAGTGATCGGGGCCTGGGGAGCGGGCGATCCTACAATGAGCAGTTCTTC.